This T cell receptor (beta chain) was recovered during a study of blood T cell repertoires in COVID-19. The wider study: Samples of COVID-19 (acute and convalescent) were obtained from the United States, Italy and Spain. PBMCs, B-cell-depleted T cells, or T cells provided the cDNA or gDNA that made up the material.

A single count supports this clone. Germline V gene data show CDR1 as SNHLY and CDR2 as FYNNEI. The CDR3 is 14 amino acids. Trimming pared 4 bases from V and 6 bases from J, leaving 13 bases between. Authors' methods: From reference gene primer amplification, estimates of nucleated cell counts were derived. Using immunoSEQ multiplex PCR, the repertoire was profiled, and TCRdb retains in-frame clones only, with some absent. The V and J calls and clone size are taken from that table; D and trimming were inferred from the DNA. Of 90,000 to 130,000 clones listed, roughly 80% were seen once; the top ten hold 6.5% to 10%.

Sequenced: peripheral blood. This rearrangement joins TRBV2 to TRBJ2-4, with D maybe TRBD2 (5 bases). The TCR comes from a man between 65 and 85 years old with acute or convalescent COVID-19. The CDR3 bases are TGTGCCAGCAGTGGGACTGAGATGAGAAACATTCAGTACTTC. Its protein product is CASSGTEMRNIQYF.